This T cell receptor (beta chain) was recovered during a study of CD8+ T cells in alopecia areata. The wider study: At a dose of 5 to 10 mg twice daily, oral tofacitinib was given to treated patients. Points from the study as a whole: The study found TCR sharing across patients less clear than in mice, possibly for HLA reasons.

Extracted RNA was reverse transcribed into cDNA, the sequencing template. Assay: immunoSEQ multiplex PCR; the TCRdb copy retains only in-frame clones and omits some. Here the sample spans roughly 250,000 clones, roughly two thirds being singletons. Germline V gene lookup returns CDR1 SGHTA and CDR2 FQGNSA. There are 15 residues in the CDR3. Trimming shortened V by 0 bases and J by 2 bases, and 8 bases separated the two germline ends. Researchers took lesional scalp punch biopsies and peripheral blood from people who were alopecia areata patients. PBMC-derived CD4+ and CD8+ T cells were sorted. Concerning this clone itself: Its specificity is not known.

The rearrangement uses TRBV7-2 and TRBJ1-5; perhaps TRBD1 as D (6 bases). This TCR derives from a human donor with alopecia areata. The sequences come from CD4+ T cells sorted from blood, collected at week 0. CDR3 bases: TGTGCCAGCAGCTTAGCGTCAGGGGGCAATCAGCCCCAGCATTTT. As protein: CASSLASGGNQPQHF.